The 15 T cell receptor beta chains listed next were all sequenced from one sample in a study of blood T cell repertoires in COVID-19. TCRdb's copy holds only in-frame clones and misses some; the assay was immunoSEQ multiplex PCR. There are about 170,000 clones in the sample; around 83% occur only once, and approximately 4% lies in the top ten. The sequencing sample was made of PBMCs or T cells enriched from blood (not recorded which). These receptors originate from a woman aged 45-59 years in a cohort exposed to, infected with or recovered from COVID-19 (not recorded which).

This sequence joins TRBV4-2 and TRBJ2-6; D is undetermined. This CDR3 is 16 amino acids long. V was shortened by 0 bases and J by 1 base, with 7 bases between the two germline ends. Germline V gene data show CDR1 as LGHNA and CDR2 as YNFKEQ. The CDR3 nucleotides are TGTGCCAGCAGCCAAGAGATCGGGTCTGGGGCCAACGTCCTGACTTTC. Amino acid sequence: CASSQEIGSGANVLTF.

The CDR3 loop is CASSFPSTDTQYF. CDR3 sequence (DNA): TGTGCCAGCAGCTTCCCAAGCACAGATACGCAGTATTTT. This chain joins TRBV5-4 and TRBJ2-3; D is unresolved. V lost 2 bases and J lost 0, with 4 bases in between. The CDR3 covers 13 residues. Looked up from germline, CDR1 is SGHNT and CDR2 is YYREEE (reference sequence).

This clone showed up just once. The chain uses TRBV29-1 and TRBJ2-1; perhaps TRBD1 as D (6 bases). V was pared by 6 bases and J by 5 bases, with 17 bases between. This CDR3 has 14 residues. Per germline, CDR1 SQVTM and CDR2 ANQGSEA. DNA for the CDR3: TGCAGCGTATGGGAACAGGGAAGTAACAATGAGCAGTTCTTC. This sequence encodes CSVWEQGSNNEQFF.

The V call is TRBV7-2, the J call TRBJ2-3, with 12 bases lining up with TRBD2. The CDR3 has 17 residues. The trim removed 2 bases at V and 4 bases at J, leaving 7 bases unmatched. Germline CDR1 SGHTA, CDR2 FQGNSA. CDR3 coding DNA: TGTGCCAGCAGCTTACAACTAGCGGGAGGCCTGGCAGATACGCAGTATTTT. This codes for CASSLQLAGGLADTQYF.

This clone has a handful of counts. The chain links TRBV30 to TRBJ1-4; 8 nucleotides agree with TRBD1. The germline CDR1 and CDR2 sequences are GTSNPN and SVGIG (reference sequence). This CDR3 region has 14 residues. The trim removed 0 bases at V and 8 bases at J, leaving 5 bases unmatched. CDR3 protein: CAWSVQGGWEKLFF. The CDR3, as DNA: TGTGCCTGGAGTGTACAGGGGGGTTGGGAAAAACTGTTTTTT.

The genes are TRBV29-1 and TRBJ1-5, with D possibly TRBD1 on 5 matching bases. CDR1 is SQVTM, CDR2 ANQGSEA, per germline. This CDR3 has 13 amino acids. V gave up 7 bases and J gave up 7 bases, with 17 bases separating them. CDR3 region: CSARDSEGQPQHF. The CDR3 DNA is TGCAGCGCTCGGGACTCCGAGGGCCAGCCCCAGCATTTT. The variable domain in full, completed from reference TRBV29-1 and TRBJ1-5, reads SAVISQKPSRDICQRGTSLTIQCQVDSQVTMMFWYRQQPGQSLTLIATANQGSEATYESGFVIDKFPISRPNLTFSTLTVSNMSPEDSSIYLCSARDSEGQPQHFGDGTRLSIL.

In DNA, the CDR3 is TGCGCCAGCACTAAAGGACAGGGAGGCGCCGGGGAGCTGTTTTTT. It encodes CASTKGQGGAGELFF. V gene TRBV5-1 combines with J gene TRBJ2-2; 8 positions match TRBD1. Trimming removed 6 bases from V and 6 bases from J; junction bases left unmatched: 10. In germline, CDR1 is SGHRS, CDR2 YFSETQ. The CDR3 is 15 residues long. Full variable domain (missing parts from reference TRBV5-1 and TRBJ2-2): KAGVTQTPRYLIKTRGQQVTLSCSPISGHRSVSWYQQTPGQGLQFLFEYFSETQRNKGNFPGRFSGRQFSNSRSEMNVSTLELGDSALYLCASTKGQGGAGELFFGEGSRLTVL.

The chain joins TRBV3-1 (or the pseudogene TRBV3-2) to TRBJ2-2, with D perhaps matching TRBD1 (6 bases). The V gene lost 4 bases and the J gene lost 6 bases, with 18 bases spanning the gap. CDR1 LGHDT and CDR2 YNNKEL come from the germline V gene (reference sequence). This CDR3 comprises 16 residues. The CDR3 DNA sequence: TGTGCCAGCAGCCTCCACCCGGACAGAGACGCCGGGGAGCTGTTTTTT. Translation: CASSLHPDRDAGELFF.

The chain employs TRBV11-2 and TRBJ2-5; TRBD1 matches 9 bases. This CDR3 is 15 amino acids long. V shed 3 bases and J 12 bases; nucleotides not matched to a gene: 14. The V gene's germline CDR1 is SGHAT and CDR2 FQNNGV. The CDR3 bases are TGTGCCAGCAGCTTCAACCCCAAAATCAGACAGGGGGAGTACTTC. It yields the protein CASSFNPKIRQGEYF.

The rearrangement joins TRBV3-1 (or the pseudogene TRBV3-2) to TRBJ2-2; D remains ambiguous. Germline CDR1 LGHDT, CDR2 YNNKEL (reference sequence). The CDR3 extends over 13 amino acids. The ends were cut back, 6 bases at V and 4 bases at J, with 9 bases in the middle. CDR3 loop: CASSLASTGELFF. In nucleotides, the CDR3 is TGTGCCAGCAGTCTGGCTAGCACCGGGGAGCTGTTTTTT.

V and J are TRBV28 and TRBJ1-1; 7 nucleotides line up with TRBD1. CDR3 length: 16 amino acids. V lost 1 base to trimming and J lost 4 bases; unmatched junction nucleotides: 9. CDR1 MDHEN and CDR2 SYDVKM come from the germline V gene. In nucleotides, the CDR3 is TGTGCCAGCAGTTTATATGATGGGGCAGGGGGCACTGAAGCTTTCTTT. Translated: CASSLYDGAGGTEAFF.

The V and J genes are TRBV2 and TRBJ2-7, with D tentatively TRBD1 (6 bases). Germline V gives CDR1 SNHLY, CDR2 FYNNEI. The V end was cut by 3 bases, the J end by 2 bases, with 8 bases between. This CDR3 has 13 amino acids. CDR3 sequence reads: CASSEDRPYEQYF. The DNA for the CDR3 is TGTGCCAGCAGTGAGGACAGACCCTACGAGCAGTACTTC.

Note on this clone: Other DNA sequences in this sample translate to the same CDR3. The gene calls are TRBV11-2 and TRBJ1-2; no clear D gene. Germline V lookup: CDR1 SGHAT, CDR2 FQNNGV. This CDR3 has 12 amino acids. Between the trimmed V and J ends, which lost 3 bases and 5 bases, there was a span of 7 bases. Here the CDR3 DNA reads TGTGCCAGCAGCTTCCCAGGATATGGCTACACCTTC. It specifies CASSFPGYGYTF.

V gene TRBV9 combines with J gene TRBJ1-3; weak D call: TRBD1 (5 bases). The ends were cut back, 8 bases at V and 4 bases at J, with 7 bases in the middle. This CDR3 contains 11 residues. Germline CDR1 is SGDLS and CDR2 is YYNGEE. The CDR3 is CASTGGNTIYF. CDR3 DNA: TGTGCCAGTACAGGAGGAAACACCATATATTTT.

This clone was seen only once. V is TRBV19 and J is TRBJ1-5; D remains unclear. The CDR3 runs to 14 residues. V was pared by 5 bases and J by 2 bases, with 10 bases between. Germline V lookup: CDR1 LNHDA, CDR2 SQIVND (reference sequence). The CDR3 DNA reads as TGTGCCAGTAGTCCCCGGGAGGGCAATCAGCCCCAGCATTTT. It specifies CASSPREGNQPQHF.